This record covers a single T cell receptor beta chain. Its antigen is unidentified. These data belong to a study of OX40 agonist ivuxolimab in advanced cancers. Study details: Patients received ivuxolimab, an intravenous treatment, every 2 weeks at 0.01 to 10 mg/kg.

Study conclusions and caveats: CD8+ T cells averaged more expanded clones than CD4+.

Data came from immunoSEQ multiplex PCR; TCRdb stores just in-frame clones and leaves some out. The sample lists 46,000 or so clones; about 88% were seen once. The material sequenced was CD4+ or CD8+ T cells sorted from blood, taken in a trial of the OX40 agonist ivuxolimab. This TCR was recovered from an adult with an advanced solid tumor such as melanoma, head and neck, liver or kidney cancer.

The DNA of the CDR3 is TGTGCCAGCAGTTCCTACCGGGACTTTGAAGGCTACACCTTC. This translates into CASSSYRDFEGYTF. The chain recombines TRBV27 with TRBJ1-2, with TRBD1 as a possible D gene (5 bases). CDR1 MNHEY and CDR2 SMNVEV come from the germline V gene (reference sequence). V shed 4 bases and J shed 8 bases, with 17 bases lying between them. This CDR3 region has 14 residues.